The next 2 T cell receptor beta chains were all read from a single sample in a study of CD8 T cells in Susac syndrome. Roughly 0.5 to 1 ug RNA was reverse transcribed with random hexamers. TCRdb reanalysed the immunoSEQ multiplex PCR reads using MiXCR and keeps one entry per CDR3 protein. The data show some 200,000 distinct CDR3 sequences, about 95% seen once. The specimen was CD4+ T cells from PBMCs. All receptors come from a human donor in good health.

The chain joins TRBV29-1 to TRBJ2-7; D may correspond to TRBD1 or TRBD2 (5 bases each). CDR1 is SQVTM, CDR2 ANQGSEA, per germline. Trimming pared 1 base from V and 2 bases from J, leaving 15 bases between. CDR3 length: 15 residues. The CDR3 nucleotides read TGCAGCGTTGAAGGGAGGCATGGGGGAGCCTACGAGCAGTACTTC. Translated, it gives CSVEGRHGGAYEQYF.

This rearrangement joins TRBV29-1 to TRBJ2-1; perhaps TRBD1 as D (6 bases). This CDR3 has 11 residues. CDR1 and CDR2 (germline): SQVTM, ANQGSEA. Trimming pared 6 bases from V and 5 bases from J, leaving 8 bases between. CDR3 DNA: TGCAGCGTGACAGGAGACAATGAGCAGTTCTTC. This gives the protein CSVTGDNEQFF.